This T cell receptor beta chain stems from a study of tumor-infiltrating lymphocytes in localized non-small cell lung cancer. Here immunoSEQ multiplex PCR was the method, and the copy in TCRdb shows in-frame clones only, minus some. The sample records around 16,000 clones, about four fifths being singletons. Trimming cost V 3 bases and J 4 bases, with 6 bases left between them. The CDR3 is 12 amino acids. The germline gives CDR1 SGHAT, CDR2 FQNNGV. This clone was picked up a small number of times. V is TRBV11-2 and J is TRBJ1-2; D unresolved. Sequencing input: lung tumor tissue. The sequence came from a human donor with non-small cell lung cancer. CDR3 DNA sequence: TGTGCCAGCAGCTTCCCCGGCTATGGCTACACCTTC. It translates to CASSFPGYGYTF. The variable domain in full, with the rest retrieved from reference TRBV11-2 and TRBJ1-2, is EAGVAQSPRYKIIEKRQSVAFWCNPISGHATLYWYQQILGQGPKLLIQFQNNGVVDDSQLPKDRFSAERLKGVDSTLKIQPAKLEDSAVYLCASSFPGYGYTFGSGTRLTVV.